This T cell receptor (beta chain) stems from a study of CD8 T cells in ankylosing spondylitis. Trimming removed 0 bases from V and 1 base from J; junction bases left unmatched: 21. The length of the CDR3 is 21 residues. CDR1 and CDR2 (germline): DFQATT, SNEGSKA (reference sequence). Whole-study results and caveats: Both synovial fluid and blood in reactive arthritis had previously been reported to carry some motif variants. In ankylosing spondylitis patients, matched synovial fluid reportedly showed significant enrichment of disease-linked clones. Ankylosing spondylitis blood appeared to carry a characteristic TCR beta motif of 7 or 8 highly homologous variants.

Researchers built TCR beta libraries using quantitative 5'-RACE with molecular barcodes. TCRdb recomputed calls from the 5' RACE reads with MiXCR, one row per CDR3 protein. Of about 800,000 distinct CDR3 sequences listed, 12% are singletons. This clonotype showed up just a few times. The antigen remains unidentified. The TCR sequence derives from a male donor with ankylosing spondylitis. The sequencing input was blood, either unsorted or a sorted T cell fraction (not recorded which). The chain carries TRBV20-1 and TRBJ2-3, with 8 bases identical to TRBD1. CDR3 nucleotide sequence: TGCAGTGCTAGAGATAATTTTAGGTCGACAGGGGAGGTGATTCGCACAGATACGCAGTATTTT. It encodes CSARDNFRSTGEVIRTDTQYF.